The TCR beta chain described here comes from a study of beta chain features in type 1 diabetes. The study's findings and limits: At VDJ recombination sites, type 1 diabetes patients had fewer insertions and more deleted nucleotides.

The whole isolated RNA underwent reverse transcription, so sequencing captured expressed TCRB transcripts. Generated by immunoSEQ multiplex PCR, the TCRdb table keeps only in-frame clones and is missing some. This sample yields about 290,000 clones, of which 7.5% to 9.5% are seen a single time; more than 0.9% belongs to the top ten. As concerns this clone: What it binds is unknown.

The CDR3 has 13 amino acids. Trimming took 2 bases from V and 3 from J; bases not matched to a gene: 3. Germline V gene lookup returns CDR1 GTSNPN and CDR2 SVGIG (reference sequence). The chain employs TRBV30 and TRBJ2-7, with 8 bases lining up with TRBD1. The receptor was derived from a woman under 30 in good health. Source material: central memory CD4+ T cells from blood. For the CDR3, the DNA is TGTGCCTGGAGTCGAACAGGGGGCTACGAGCAGTACTTC. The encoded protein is CAWSRTGGYEQYF.